Presented here are 22 T cell receptor beta chains from one specimen sequenced in a study of cytomegalovirus exposure and HLA in healthy donors. Primers for the PCR totalled 60 Vbeta and 13 Jbeta. Here immunoSEQ multiplex PCR was the method, and the copy in TCRdb shows in-frame clones only, minus some. The repertoire holds some 160,000 clones, with about 88% as singletons. The sample was PBMCs. Receptors originate from a man between 25 and 39 years old in good health and CMV-seropositive.

The chain combines TRBV18 with TRBJ2-2, with a weak D call TRBD1 (5 bases). The CDR3 length is 13 residues. Germline CDR1 reads KGHSH; CDR2 reads LQKENI. V was cut by 5 bases and J by 7 bases, with 11 bases left in between. The CDR3 sequence is CASSTPGFGELFF. CDR3 nucleotide sequence: TGTGCCAGCTCAACTCCAGGGTTCGGGGAGCTGTTTTTT.

The CDR3 is CAVADRGLFSPLHF. CDR3 nucleotides: TGTGCCGTCGCCGACAGGGGGCTTTTTTCACCCCTCCACTTT. This chain connects TRBV30 to TRBJ1-6; 10 nucleotides line up with TRBD1. The CDR3 is 14 residues long. With 8 bases clipped from V and 9 bases from J, the junction kept 10 bases outside the gene matches. CDR1 is GTSNPN and CDR2 is SVGIG in the germline V gene (reference sequence).

This chain joins TRBV4-2 and TRBJ1-1; 7 nucleotides agree with TRBD1. CDR3 length: 13 amino acids. Germline-derived CDR1 and CDR2 are LGHNA and YNFKEQ. V gave up 10 bases and J gave up 4 bases; unmatched junction bases: 9. The CDR3 DNA reads as TGTGCCACCGGAAGGGGGCTTGTCACTGAAGCTTTCTTT. Its protein product is CATGRGLVTEAFF.

The V call is TRBV9, the J call TRBJ2-5; a weak D match, TRBD1 (7 bases). CDR1 and CDR2 from the germline V gene are SGDLS and YYNGEE. The CDR3 is 16 residues long. V was trimmed by 0 bases and J by 5 bases, leaving 17 bases between them. This chain's CDR3 is CASSVAGGGSGETQYF. The DNA of the CDR3 is TGTGCCAGCAGCGTAGCAGGGGGAGGTTCGGGGGAGACCCAGTACTTC.

CDR3 nucleotide sequence: TGTGCCAGCAGTTATACAGAGGGAGGCTACACCTTC. Amino acids: CASSYTEGGYTF. This chain links TRBV6-5 with TRBJ1-2; D call uncertain. The V and J ends lost 3 bases and 8 bases respectively, with 10 bases between them. Germline loops: CDR1 MNHEY, CDR2 SVGAGI. The CDR3 covers 12 residues.

V usage is TRBV27 and J usage is TRBJ2-1; D is perhaps TRBD2 (6 bases). Germline-derived CDR1 and CDR2 are MNHEY and SMNVEV (reference sequence). V was pared by 6 bases and J by 1 base, with 10 bases between. The CDR3 totals 14 residues. CDR3 amino acids: CASSRSGSYNEQFF. The DNA of the CDR3 is TGTGCCAGCAGCCGTAGCGGTTCCTACAATGAGCAGTTCTTC.

V usage is TRBV5-1 and J usage is TRBJ2-7; D perhaps matches TRBD1 (5 bases). This CDR3 has 15 amino acids. Germline assignment: CDR1 SGHRS and CDR2 YFSETQ. The V end was cut by 3 bases, the J end by 1 base, with 14 bases between. CDR3 sequence: CASSWVPTDSYEQYF. The CDR3 nucleotides are TGCGCCAGCAGCTGGGTACCGACAGATTCCTACGAGCAGTACTTC.

The chain uses TRBV5-5 and TRBJ2-7, with unresolved D. Between the trimmed V and J ends, which lost 0 bases and 5 bases, there was a span of 6 bases. Germline assignment: CDR1 SGHKS and CDR2 YYEKEE (reference sequence). This CDR3 has 12 amino acids. The DNA for the CDR3 is TGTGCCAGCAGCTTGGCCCGAGACGAGCAGTACTTC. Encoded protein: CASSLARDEQYF.

This chain joins TRBV5-1 and TRBJ2-7, with 12 bases fitting TRBD1. Per the germline V gene, CDR1 is SGHRS and CDR2 is YFSETQ. V trimming: 10 bases; J trimming: 4 bases; junction bases outside the gene matches: 6. There are 13 residues in the CDR3. The CDR3 DNA reads TGCGCCGGGGGACAGGGGGCTGGGTACGAGCAGTACGTC. Encoded protein: CAGGQGAGYEQYV.

This chain links TRBV5-1 with TRBJ1-4; possibly TRBD1 for D (5 bases). The CDR3 has 14 amino acids. The V and J ends lost 0 bases and 7 bases respectively, with 10 bases between them. Germline lookup yields CDR1 SGHRS and CDR2 YFSETQ. The CDR3 region has the DNA TGCGCCAGCAGCTTGGACAGGATGGGTGAAAAACTGTTTTTT. It is translated as CASSLDRMGEKLFF.

The CDR3 coding sequence is TGCGCCAGCAGCCAACTTACCTTTAGCGGGTTGAGCACAGATACGCAGTATTTT. Translating it yields CASSQLTFSGLSTDTQYF. The chain joins TRBV4-3 to TRBJ2-3; 7 positions agree with TRBD2. Germline V gives CDR1 LGHNA, CDR2 YSLEER. The trim removed 2 bases at V and 0 bases at J, leaving 11 bases unmatched. The CDR3 length is 18 residues.

The V call is TRBV4-1, the J call TRBJ1-5; tentatively, D is TRBD1 (5 bases). V was trimmed by 2 bases and J by 6 bases, leaving 14 bases between them. The CDR3 totals 15 residues. Per germline, CDR1 MGHRA and CDR2 YSYEKL. The CDR3 loop reads CASSQRGEGTQPQHF. Here the CDR3 DNA reads TGCGCCAGCAGCCAAAGAGGGGAGGGAACTCAGCCCCAGCATTTT.

In this sample, this clone turned up a few times. This rearrangement joins TRBV2 to TRBJ1-3; D might be TRBD1 (5 bases). CDR1 SNHLY and CDR2 FYNNEI come from the germline V gene. This CDR3 has 13 amino acids. The V end lost 2 bases, the J end lost 8 bases, and 10 bases lay between the germline ends. This CDR3 is CASSERGGDTIYF. The CDR3 DNA reads as TGTGCCAGCAGTGAAAGGGGTGGGGACACCATATATTTT.

CDR3 nucleotides: TGTGCCAGCACCCTGGGGGCTAGCGGGACTTCCATCTACTTC. Translating gives CASTLGASGTSIYF. The chain couples TRBV28 to TRBJ2-7; 9 bases are shared with TRBD2. CDR1 MDHEN and CDR2 SYDVKM come from the germline V gene. This CDR3 comprises 14 residues. V shed 7 bases, J shed 13 bases, and the junction held 17 bases outside the gene matches.

The genes are TRBV4-2 and TRBJ1-1; unclear D gene. Deletions cut 0 bases from V and 1 base from J, with 6 bases between. This CDR3 is built from 14 residues. Germline CDR1 and CDR2: LGHNA and YNFKEQ. This CDR3 reads CASSQDNRNTEAFF. The CDR3 DNA reads TGTGCCAGCAGCCAAGATAACAGGAACACTGAAGCTTTCTTT.

Written as DNA, the CDR3 is TGTGCCAGCAGCGTAACAGGGACGCCACAAGCTTTCTTT. The encoded protein is CASSVTGTPQAFF. The genes are TRBV28 and TRBJ1-1; D possibly corresponds to TRBD1 (6 bases). This CDR3 has 13 residues. The germline gives CDR1 MDHEN, CDR2 SYDVKM. Trimming removed 6 bases at V and 9 bases at J, with 17 bases between.

The chain links TRBV11-3 to TRBJ2-3, with 9 bases fitting TRBD2. The CDR3 sequence is 17 residues long. CDR1 is SGHNT, CDR2 YENEEA, per germline. The junction had 8 bases not matched to a gene; V was cut back by 4 bases and J by 0 bases. CDR3 nucleotide sequence: TGTGCCAGCAGCTCGAAGCGGGAGGCAGCTAGCACAGATACGCAGTATTTT. This encodes CASSSKREAASTDTQYF.

The chain has TRBV30 and TRBJ2-7, with 9 bases fitting TRBD1. The CDR3 spans 14 residues. J lost 6 bases, V lost 2 bases, and 8 bases had no gene match. CDR1 and CDR2 (germline): GTSNPN, SVGIG (reference sequence). The CDR3 DNA reads as TGTGCCTGGAGTAAGCGCCGACAGGGGGTCGAGCAGTACTTC. It is translated as CAWSKRRQGVEQYF.

V usage is TRBV2 and J usage is TRBJ1-4; 11 nucleotides align to TRBD1. CDR3 length equals 16 residues. The junction had 4 bases not matched to a gene; V was cut back by 6 bases and J by 1 base. Germline V lookup: CDR1 SNHLY, CDR2 FYNNEI. Here the CDR3 reads CASRDRGRITNEKLFF. The CDR3 region has the DNA TGTGCCAGCAGGGACAGGGGGCGTATAACTAATGAAAAACTGTTTTTT.

There are a few counts of this clone. The chain uses TRBV5-1 and TRBJ2-6; TRBD1 might be the D (6 bases). Germline V lookup: CDR1 SGHRS, CDR2 YFSETQ. There are 17 residues in the CDR3. The germline V and J ends were trimmed by 0 bases and 3 bases, with 13 bases remaining between them. The CDR3 DNA sequence: TGCGCCAGCAGCTTGGTTGCAGGGGTTGGTGGGGCCAACGTCCTGACTTTC. This codes for CASSLVAGVGGANVLTF. Full variable domain (missing parts from reference TRBV5-1 and TRBJ2-6): KAGVTQTPRYLIKTRGQQVTLSCSPISGHRSVSWYQQTPGQGLQFLFEYFSETQRNKGNFPGRFSGRQFSNSRSEMNVSTLELGDSALYLCASSLVAGVGGANVLTFGAGSRLTVL.

The rearrangement links TRBV13 to TRBJ2-7; perhaps TRBD2 as D (6 bases). The CDR3 covers 14 residues. Trimming took 0 bases from V and 7 from J, leaving 13 bases between them. Germline V lookup: CDR1 PRHDT, CDR2 FYEKMQ (reference sequence). CDR3 loop: CASSLGRRGGEQYV. In nucleotides, the CDR3 is TGTGCCAGCAGCTTAGGTCGGAGGGGCGGGGAGCAGTACGTC.

The rearrangement links TRBV4-2 to TRBJ2-3; possible D gene TRBD2, 6 bases. The CDR3 has 16 residues. Germline values: CDR1 LGHNA, CDR2 YNFKEQ. Trimming removed 1 base at V and 1 base at J, with 12 bases between. CDR3 nucleotide sequence: TGTGCCAGCAGCCAAGCCGGGGCTAGCGGCACAGATACGCAGTATTTT. Amino acid sequence: CASSQAGASGTDTQYF.